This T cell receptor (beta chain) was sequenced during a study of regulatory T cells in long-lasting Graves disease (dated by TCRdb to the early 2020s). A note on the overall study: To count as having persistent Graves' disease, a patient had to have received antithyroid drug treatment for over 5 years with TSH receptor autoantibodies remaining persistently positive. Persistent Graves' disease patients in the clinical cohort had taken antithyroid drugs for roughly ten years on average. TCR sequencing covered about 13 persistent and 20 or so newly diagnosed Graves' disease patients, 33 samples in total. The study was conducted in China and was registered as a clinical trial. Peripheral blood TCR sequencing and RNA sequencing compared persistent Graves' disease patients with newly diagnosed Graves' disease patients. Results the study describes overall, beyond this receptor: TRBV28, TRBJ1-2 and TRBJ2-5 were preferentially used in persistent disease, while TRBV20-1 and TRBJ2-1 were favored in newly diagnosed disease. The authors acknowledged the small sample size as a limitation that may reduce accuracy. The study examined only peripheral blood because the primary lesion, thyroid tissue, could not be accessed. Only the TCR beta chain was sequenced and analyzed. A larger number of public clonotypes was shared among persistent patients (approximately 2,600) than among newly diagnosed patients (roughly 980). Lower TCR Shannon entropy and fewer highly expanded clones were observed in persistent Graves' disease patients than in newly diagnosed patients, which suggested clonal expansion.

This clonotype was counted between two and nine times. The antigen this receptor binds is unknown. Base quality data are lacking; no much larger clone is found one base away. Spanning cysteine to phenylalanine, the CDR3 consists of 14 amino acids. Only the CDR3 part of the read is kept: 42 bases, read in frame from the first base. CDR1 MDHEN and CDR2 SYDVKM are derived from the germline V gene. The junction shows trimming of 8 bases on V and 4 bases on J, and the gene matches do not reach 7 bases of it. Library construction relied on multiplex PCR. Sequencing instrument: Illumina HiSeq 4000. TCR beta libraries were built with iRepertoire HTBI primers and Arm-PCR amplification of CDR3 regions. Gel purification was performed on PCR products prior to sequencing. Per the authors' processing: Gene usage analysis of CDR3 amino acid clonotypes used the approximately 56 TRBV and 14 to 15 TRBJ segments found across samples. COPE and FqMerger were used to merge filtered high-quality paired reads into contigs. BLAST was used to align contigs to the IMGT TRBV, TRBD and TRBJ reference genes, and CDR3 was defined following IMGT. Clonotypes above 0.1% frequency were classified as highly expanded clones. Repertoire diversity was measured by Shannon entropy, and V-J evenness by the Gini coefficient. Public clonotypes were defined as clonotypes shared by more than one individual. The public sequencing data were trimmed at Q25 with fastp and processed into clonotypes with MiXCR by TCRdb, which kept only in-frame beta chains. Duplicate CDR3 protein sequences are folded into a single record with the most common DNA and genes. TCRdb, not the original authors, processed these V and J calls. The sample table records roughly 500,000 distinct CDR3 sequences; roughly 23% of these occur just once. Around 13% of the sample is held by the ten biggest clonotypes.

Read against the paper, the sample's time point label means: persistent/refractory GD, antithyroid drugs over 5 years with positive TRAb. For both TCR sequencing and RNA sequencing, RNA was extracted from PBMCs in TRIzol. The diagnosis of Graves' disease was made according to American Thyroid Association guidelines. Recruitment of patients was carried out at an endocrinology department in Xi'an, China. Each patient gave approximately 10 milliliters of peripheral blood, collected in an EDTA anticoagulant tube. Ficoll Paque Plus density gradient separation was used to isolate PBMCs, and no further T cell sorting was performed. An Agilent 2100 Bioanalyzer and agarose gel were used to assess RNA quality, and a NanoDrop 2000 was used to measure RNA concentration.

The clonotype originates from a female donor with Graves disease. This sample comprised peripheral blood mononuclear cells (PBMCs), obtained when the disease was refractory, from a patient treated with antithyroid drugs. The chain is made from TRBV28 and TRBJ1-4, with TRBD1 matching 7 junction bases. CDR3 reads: CASARGDLNEKLFF. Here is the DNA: TGTGCCAGCGCCAGGGGGGACCTTAATGAAAAACTGTTTTTT.